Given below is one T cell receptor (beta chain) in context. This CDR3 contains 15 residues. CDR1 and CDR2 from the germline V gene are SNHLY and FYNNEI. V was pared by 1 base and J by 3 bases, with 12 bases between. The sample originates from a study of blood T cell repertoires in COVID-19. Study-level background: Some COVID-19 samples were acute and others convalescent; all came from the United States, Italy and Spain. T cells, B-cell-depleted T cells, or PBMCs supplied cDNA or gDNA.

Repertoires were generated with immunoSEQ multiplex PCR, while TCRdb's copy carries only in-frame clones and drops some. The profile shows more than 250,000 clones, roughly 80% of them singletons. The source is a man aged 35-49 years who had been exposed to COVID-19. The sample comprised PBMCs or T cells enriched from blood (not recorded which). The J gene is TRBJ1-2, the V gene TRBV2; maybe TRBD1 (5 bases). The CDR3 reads CASSEGGRVDYGYTF. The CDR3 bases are TGTGCCAGCAGTGAAGGCGGCAGGGTGGACTATGGCTACACCTTC.